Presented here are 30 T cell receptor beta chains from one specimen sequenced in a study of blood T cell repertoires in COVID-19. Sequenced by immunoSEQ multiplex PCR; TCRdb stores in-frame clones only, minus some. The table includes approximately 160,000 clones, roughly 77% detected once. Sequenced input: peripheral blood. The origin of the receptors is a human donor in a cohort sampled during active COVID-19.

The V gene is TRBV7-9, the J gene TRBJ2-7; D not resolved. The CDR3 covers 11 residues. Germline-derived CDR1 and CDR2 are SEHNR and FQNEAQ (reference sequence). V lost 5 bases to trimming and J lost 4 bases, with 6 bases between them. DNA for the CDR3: TGTGCCAGCAGCCCATCATACGAGCAGTACTTC. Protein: CASSPSYEQYF.

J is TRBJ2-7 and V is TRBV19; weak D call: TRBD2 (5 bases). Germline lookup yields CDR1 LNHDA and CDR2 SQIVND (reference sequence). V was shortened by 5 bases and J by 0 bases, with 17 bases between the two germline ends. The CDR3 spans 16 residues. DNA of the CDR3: TGTGCCAGTAGTTCCCCGGGATCCTCTGCCTCCTACGAGCAGTACTTC. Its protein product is CASSSPGSSASYEQYF.

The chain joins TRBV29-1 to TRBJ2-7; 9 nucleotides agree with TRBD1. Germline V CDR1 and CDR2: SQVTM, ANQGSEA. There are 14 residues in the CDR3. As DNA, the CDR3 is TGCAGGGCGGACAGGGGTGACGTGGTCGACGAGCAGTACTTC. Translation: CRADRGDVVDEQYF.

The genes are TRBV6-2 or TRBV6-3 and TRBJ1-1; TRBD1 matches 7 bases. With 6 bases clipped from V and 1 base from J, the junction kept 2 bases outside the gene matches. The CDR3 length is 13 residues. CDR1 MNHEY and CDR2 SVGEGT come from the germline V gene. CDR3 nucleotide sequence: TGTGCCAGCAGCCGACAGGGGAACACTGAAGCTTTCTTT. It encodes CASSRQGNTEAFF.

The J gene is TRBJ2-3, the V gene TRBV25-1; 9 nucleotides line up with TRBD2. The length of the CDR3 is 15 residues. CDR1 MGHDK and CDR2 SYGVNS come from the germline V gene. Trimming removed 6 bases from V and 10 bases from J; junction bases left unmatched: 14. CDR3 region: CASSFAGGLGVAQYF. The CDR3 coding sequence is TGTGCCAGCAGCTTTGCGGGAGGGCTTGGGGTTGCGCAGTATTTT.

This CDR3 reads CASSPGLAGDSTDTQYF. CDR3 nucleotides: TGTGCCAGCAGCCCAGGACTAGCGGGGGATAGCACAGATACGCAGTATTTT. The chain carries TRBV7-8 and TRBJ2-3; TRBD2 matches at 13 bases. The CDR3 covers 17 residues. Trimming removed 5 bases from V and 0 bases from J; junction bases left unmatched: 5. Germline V gene sequence: CDR1 SGHVS, CDR2 FQNEAQ.

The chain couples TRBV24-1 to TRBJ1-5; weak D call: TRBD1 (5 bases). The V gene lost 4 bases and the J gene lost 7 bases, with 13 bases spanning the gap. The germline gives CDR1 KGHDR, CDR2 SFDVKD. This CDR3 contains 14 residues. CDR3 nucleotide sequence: TGTGCCACCAGTGACTGGGACTGGGGGCAGCCCCAGCATTTT. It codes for CATSDWDWGQPQHF.

The DNA for the CDR3 is TGTGCCAGCAGCTTGCCGGGAAACATTCAGTACTTC. Translating it yields CASSLPGNIQYF. The rearrangement joins TRBV7-8 to TRBJ2-4; unclear D gene. The CDR3 runs to 12 residues. Trimming removed 3 bases at V and 6 bases at J, with 6 bases between. The germline V gene has CDR1 SGHVS and CDR2 FQNEAQ.

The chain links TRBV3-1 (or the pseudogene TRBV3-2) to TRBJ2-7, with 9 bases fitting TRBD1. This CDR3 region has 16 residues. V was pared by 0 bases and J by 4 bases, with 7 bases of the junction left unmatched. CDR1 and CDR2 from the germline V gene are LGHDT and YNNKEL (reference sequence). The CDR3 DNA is TGTGCCAGCAGCCAAGATACAGGGACAGGGCGGTACGAGCAGTACTTC. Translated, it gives CASSQDTGTGRYEQYF.

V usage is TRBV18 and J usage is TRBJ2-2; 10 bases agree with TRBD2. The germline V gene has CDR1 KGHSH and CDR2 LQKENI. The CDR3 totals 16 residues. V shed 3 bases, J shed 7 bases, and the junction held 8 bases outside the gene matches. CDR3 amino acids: CASSPLGTSAFGELFF. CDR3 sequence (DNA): TGTGCCAGCTCACCCCTCGGGACTAGCGCCTTCGGGGAGCTGTTTTTT.

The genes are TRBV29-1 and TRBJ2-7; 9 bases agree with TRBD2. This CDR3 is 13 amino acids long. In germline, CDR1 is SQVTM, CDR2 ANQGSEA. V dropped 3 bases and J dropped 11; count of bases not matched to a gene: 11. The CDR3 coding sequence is TGCAGCGTTGAGCACTCGCGGGAGGGCCCCGAGTACTTC. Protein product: CSVEHSREGPEYF.

CDR3 in DNA: TGTGCCAGTACCCCTTGGGGGGGGGCGAACAATGAGCAGTTCTTC. Its translation: CASTPWGGANNEQFF. The chain recombines TRBV19 with TRBJ2-1; possible D gene TRBD2, 7 bases. V was cut by 7 bases and J by 5 bases, with 18 bases left in between. The CDR3 consists of 15 residues. Per germline, CDR1 LNHDA and CDR2 SQIVND (reference sequence).

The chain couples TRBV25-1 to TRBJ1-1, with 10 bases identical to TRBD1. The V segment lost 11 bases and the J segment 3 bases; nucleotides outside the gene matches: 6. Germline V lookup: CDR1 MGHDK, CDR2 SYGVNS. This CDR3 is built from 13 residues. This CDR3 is CAAEGQGYTEAFF. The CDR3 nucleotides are TGTGCCGCCGAGGGACAGGGGTACACTGAAGCTTTCTTT. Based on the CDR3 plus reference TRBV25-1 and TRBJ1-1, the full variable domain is EADIYQTPRYLVIGTGKKITLECSQTMGHDKMYWYQQDPGMELHLIHYSYGVNSTEKGDLSSESTVSRIRTEHFPLTLESARPSHTSQYLCAAEGQGYTEAFFGQGTRLTVV.

CDR3 protein: CASSQTSRESDGYTF. CDR3 DNA sequence: TGCGCCAGCAGCCAAACTTCCCGGGAATCGGATGGCTACACCTTC. The V and J genes are TRBV4-3 and TRBJ1-2, with no clear D. This CDR3 contains 15 residues. The germline V gene encodes CDR1 LGHNA and CDR2 YSLEER. The ends were cut back, 2 bases at V and 6 bases at J, with 16 bases in the middle.

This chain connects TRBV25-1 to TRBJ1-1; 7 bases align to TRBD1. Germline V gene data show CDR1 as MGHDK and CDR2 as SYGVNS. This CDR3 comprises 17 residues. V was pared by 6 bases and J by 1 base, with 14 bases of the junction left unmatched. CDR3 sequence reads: CASSPGQYNRRNTEAFF. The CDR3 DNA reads TGTGCCAGCAGCCCGGGACAGTATAACAGACGGAACACTGAAGCTTTCTTT.

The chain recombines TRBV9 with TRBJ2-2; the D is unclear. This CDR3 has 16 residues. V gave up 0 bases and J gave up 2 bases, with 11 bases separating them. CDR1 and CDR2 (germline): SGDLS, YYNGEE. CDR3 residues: CASSVGFSINTGELFF. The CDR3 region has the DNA TGTGCCAGCAGCGTAGGCTTTAGCATCAACACCGGGGAGCTGTTTTTT. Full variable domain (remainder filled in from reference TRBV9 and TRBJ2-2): DSGVTQTPKHLITATGQRVTLRCSPRSGDLSVYWYQQSLDQGLQFLIQYYNGEERAKGNILERFSAQQFPDLHSELNLSSLELGDSALYFCASSVGFSINTGELFFGEGSRLTVL.

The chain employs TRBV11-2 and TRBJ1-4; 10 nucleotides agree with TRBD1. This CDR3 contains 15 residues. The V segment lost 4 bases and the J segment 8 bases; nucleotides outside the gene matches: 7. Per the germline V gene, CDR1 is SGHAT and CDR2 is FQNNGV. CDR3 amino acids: CASSSDRGREEKLFF. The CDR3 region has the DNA TGTGCCAGCAGCTCAGACAGGGGGCGAGAGGAAAAACTGTTTTTT.

CDR3 residues: CASSRTGAGYTF. CDR3 bases: TGTGCCAGCAGTCGGACAGGGGCTGGCTACACCTTC. The V call is TRBV6-5, the J call TRBJ1-2, with TRBD1 identical over 9 bases. Per germline, CDR1 MNHEY and CDR2 SVGAGI. V lost 5 bases and J lost 7; bases outside the gene matches: 2. The CDR3 length is 12 residues.

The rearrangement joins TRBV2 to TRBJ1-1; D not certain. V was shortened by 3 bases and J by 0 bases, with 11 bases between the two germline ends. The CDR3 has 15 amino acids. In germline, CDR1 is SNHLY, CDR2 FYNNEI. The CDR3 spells CASSDTATVNTEAFF. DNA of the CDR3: TGTGCCAGCAGTGACACAGCTACTGTGAACACTGAAGCTTTCTTT.

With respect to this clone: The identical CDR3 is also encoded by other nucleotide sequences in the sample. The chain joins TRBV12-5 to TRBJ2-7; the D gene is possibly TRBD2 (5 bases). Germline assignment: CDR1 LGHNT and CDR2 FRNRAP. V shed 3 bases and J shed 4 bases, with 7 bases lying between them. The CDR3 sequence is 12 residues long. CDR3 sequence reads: CASGLGRYEQYF. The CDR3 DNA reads TGTGCTAGTGGTTTAGGGAGATACGAGCAGTACTTC.

This CDR3 reads CASSPLGQPNYGYTF. Here the CDR3 DNA reads TGTGCCAGCTCCCCCTTGGGACAGCCTAACTATGGCTACACCTTC. The rearrangement links TRBV18 to TRBJ1-2; 7 bases agree with TRBD1. Trimming cost V 6 bases and J 0 bases; bases outside gene matches: 7. The CDR3 runs to 15 residues. Germline values: CDR1 KGHSH, CDR2 LQKENI.

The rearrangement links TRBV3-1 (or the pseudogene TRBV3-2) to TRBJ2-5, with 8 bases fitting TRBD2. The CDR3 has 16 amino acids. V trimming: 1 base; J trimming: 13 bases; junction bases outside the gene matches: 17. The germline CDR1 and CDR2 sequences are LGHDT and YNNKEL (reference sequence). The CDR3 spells CASSQGTLAGLTRGYF. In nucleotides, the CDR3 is TGTGCCAGCAGCCAAGGAACTCTAGCGGGCCTCACCCGAGGGTACTTC.

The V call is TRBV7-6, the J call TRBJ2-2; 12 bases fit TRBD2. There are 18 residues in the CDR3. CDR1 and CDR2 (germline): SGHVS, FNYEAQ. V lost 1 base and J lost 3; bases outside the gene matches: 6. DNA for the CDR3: TGTGCCAGCAGCTTAGAGTCCCTAGCGGGAGGGTACACCGGGGAGCTGTTTTTT. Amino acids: CASSLESLAGGYTGELFF. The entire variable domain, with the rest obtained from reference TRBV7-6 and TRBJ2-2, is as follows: GAGVSQSPRYKVTKRGQDVALRCDPISGHVSLYWYRQALGQGPEFLTYFNYEAQQDKSGLPNDRFSAERPEGSISTLTIQRTEQRDSAMYRCASSLESLAGGYTGELFFGEGSRLTVL.

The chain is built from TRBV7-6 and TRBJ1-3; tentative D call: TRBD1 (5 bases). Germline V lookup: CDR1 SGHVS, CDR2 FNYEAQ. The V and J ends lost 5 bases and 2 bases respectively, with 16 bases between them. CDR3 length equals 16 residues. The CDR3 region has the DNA TGTGCCAGCAGCCTCCGGGGGGGAGGCGCTGGAAACACCATATATTTT. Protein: CASSLRGGGAGNTIYF.

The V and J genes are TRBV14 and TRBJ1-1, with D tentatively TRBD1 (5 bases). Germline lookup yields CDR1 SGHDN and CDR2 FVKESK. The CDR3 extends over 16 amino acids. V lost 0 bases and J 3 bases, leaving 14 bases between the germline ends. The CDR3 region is CASSQEGKGLYTEAFF. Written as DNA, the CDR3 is TGTGCCAGCAGCCAAGAAGGGAAGGGGTTATACACTGAAGCTTTCTTT.

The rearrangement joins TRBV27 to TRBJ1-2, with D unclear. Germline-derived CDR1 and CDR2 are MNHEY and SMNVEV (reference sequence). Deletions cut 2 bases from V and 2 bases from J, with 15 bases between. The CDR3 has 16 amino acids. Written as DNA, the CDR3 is TGTGCCAGCAGTTTAGGAGTCTGGGAGGGAAACTATGGCTACACCTTC. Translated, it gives CASSLGVWEGNYGYTF.

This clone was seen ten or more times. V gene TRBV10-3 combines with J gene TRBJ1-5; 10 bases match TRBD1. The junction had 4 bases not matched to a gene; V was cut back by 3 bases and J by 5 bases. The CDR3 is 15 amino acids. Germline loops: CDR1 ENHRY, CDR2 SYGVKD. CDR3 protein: CAISDSDRGYQPQHF. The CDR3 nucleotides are TGTGCCATCAGTGACTCGGACAGGGGGTATCAGCCCCAGCATTTT.

The CDR3 DNA sequence: TGTGCCAGCAGCTTAACGTCGGCAGGCTCTGGCTACACCTTC. Its protein is CASSLTSAGSGYTF. The J gene is TRBJ1-2, the V gene TRBV7-9, with D uncertain. CDR3 length: 14 amino acids. The V and J ends lost 2 bases and 7 bases respectively, with 14 bases between them. In germline, CDR1 is SEHNR, CDR2 FQNEAQ (reference sequence).

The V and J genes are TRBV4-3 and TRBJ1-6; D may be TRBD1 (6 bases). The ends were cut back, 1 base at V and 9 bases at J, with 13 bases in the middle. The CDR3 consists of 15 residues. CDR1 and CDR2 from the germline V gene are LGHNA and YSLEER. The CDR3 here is CASSQAGTSGSPLHF. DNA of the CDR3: TGCGCCAGCAGCCAAGCCGGGACATCTGGTTCACCCCTCCACTTT.

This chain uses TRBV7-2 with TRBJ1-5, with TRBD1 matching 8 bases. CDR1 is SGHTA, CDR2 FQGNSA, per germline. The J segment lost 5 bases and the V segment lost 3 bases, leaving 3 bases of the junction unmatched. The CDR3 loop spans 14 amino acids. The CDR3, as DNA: TGTGCCAGCAGCTTCGGACAGGGCGATCAGCCCCAGCATTTT. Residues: CASSFGQGDQPQHF.